These 27 T cell receptor beta chains share one sample of origin, sequenced in a study of T cells in Graves' hyperthyroidism and ophthalmopathy. RNA transcripts were the template for amplifying TCR beta CDR3 regions. TCR CDR3 regions were first amplified by RT-PCR with HTBI primers. Each CDR3 protein is one row after TCRdb ran MiXCR on the multiplex PCR reads. Seen here are 250,000 to 300,000 distinct CDR3 sequences, more than 15% observed once, and the top ten hold about 51%. Sequencing input: blood. Source of these receptors: a woman aged 55-75 years with Graves' ophthalmopathy.

This chain connects TRBV18 to TRBJ2-7; D uncertain. V gave up 6 bases and J gave up 0 bases, with 12 bases separating them. CDR3 length equals 14 residues. CDR1 and CDR2 (germline): KGHSH, LQKENI. As DNA, the CDR3 is TGTGCCAGCTCCCTCGATACGAGCTCCTACGAGCAGTACTTC. Translating it yields CASSLDTSSYEQYF. The full variable domain, rest sourced from reference TRBV18 and TRBJ2-7, is NAGVMQNPRHLVRRRGQEARLRCSPMKGHSHVYWYRQLPEEGLKFMVYLQKENIIDESGMPKERFSAEFPKEGPSILRIQQVVRGDSAAYFCASSLDTSSYEQYFGPGTRLTVT.

The sample holds many counts of this clonotype. The chain joins TRBV2 to TRBJ1-1, with TRBD1 matching 9 bases. Germline-derived CDR1 and CDR2 are SNHLY and FYNNEI. J lost 5 bases, V lost 4 bases, and 5 bases had no gene match. The CDR3 is made up of 14 amino acids. CDR3: CASSGADRGTEAFF. CDR3 nucleotide sequence: TGTGCCAGCAGTGGTGCGGACAGGGGAACTGAAGCTTTCTTT.

The J gene is TRBJ2-7, the V gene TRBV29-1; 10 nucleotides match TRBD1. V shed 2 bases, J shed 5 bases, and the junction held 6 bases outside the gene matches. The germline gives CDR1 SQVTM, CDR2 ANQGSEA. There are 14 residues in the CDR3. The CDR3 protein is CSVEPTGGFDEQYF. For the CDR3, the DNA is TGCAGCGTTGAACCGACAGGGGGCTTCGACGAGCAGTACTTC.

This clonotype was observed a handful of times. The chain uses TRBV12-3 or TRBV12-4 and TRBJ1-6; 7 bases line up with TRBD1. J was trimmed by 8 bases and V by 5 bases; bases with no gene match: 6. This CDR3 contains 14 residues. CDR3 protein: CASSGDRVYSPLHF. CDR3 nucleotide sequence: TGTGCCAGCAGTGGAGACAGGGTATATTCACCCCTCCACTTT.

This clonotype was counted a single time. The gene calls are TRBV11-1 and TRBJ1-6; 9 bases fit TRBD1. CDR1 is SGHAT, CDR2 FQDESV, per germline (reference sequence). With 0 bases clipped from V and 5 bases from J, the junction kept 2 bases outside the gene matches. The CDR3 loop spans 16 amino acids. The CDR3 DNA sequence: TGTGCCAGCAGCTTAGCCGGGACAGGGAATAATTCACCCCTCCACTTT. Amino acid sequence: CASSLAGTGNNSPLHF.

J is TRBJ1-4 and V is TRBV19; D not resolved. Germline V gene data show CDR1 as LNHDA and CDR2 as SQIVND (reference sequence). V lost 5 bases to trimming and J lost 7 bases, with 17 bases between them. The length of the CDR3 is 15 residues. This CDR3 reads CASSPEGLKGEKLFF. CDR3 in DNA: TGTGCCAGTAGTCCAGAGGGCCTCAAGGGTGAAAAACTGTTTTTT. Combining the CDR3 with reference TRBV19 and TRBJ1-4 gives the whole variable domain DGGITQSPKYLFRKEGQNVTLSCEQNLNHDAMYWYRQDPGQGLRLIYYSQIVNDFQKGDIAEGYSVSREKKESFPLTVTSAQKNPTAFYLCASSPEGLKGEKLFFGSGTQLSVL.

This clonotype was picked up a small number of times. This chain joins TRBV5-1 and TRBJ2-7; TRBD2 matches 10 bases. The CDR3 runs to 14 residues. CDR1 and CDR2 from the germline V gene are SGHRS and YFSETQ. Trimming took 1 base from V and 4 from J; bases not matched to a gene: 2. CDR3 region: CASSLWTSGYEQYF. The CDR3 DNA reads TGCGCCAGCAGCTTGTGGACTAGCGGTTACGAGCAGTACTTC.

This clonotype occurred many times. V gene TRBV27 combines with J gene TRBJ2-5; D gene ambiguous. This CDR3 comprises 14 residues. The germline gives CDR1 MNHEY, CDR2 SMNVEV (reference sequence). Trimming pared 2 bases from V and 5 bases from J, leaving 12 bases between. DNA of the CDR3: TGTGCCAGCAGTTTAGGGATCATGGCGGAGACCCAGTACTTC. Its translation is CASSLGIMAETQYF.

The J gene is TRBJ2-2, the V gene TRBV9; a possible D gene is TRBD2 (7 bases). CDR1 and CDR2 (germline): SGDLS, YYNGEE. CDR3 length: 17 amino acids. V lost 3 bases, J lost 4 bases, and 19 bases lay in between. CDR3 region: CASSGGGEQGGTGELFF. In nucleotides, the CDR3 is TGTGCCAGCAGCGGGGGAGGGGAACAGGGAGGCACCGGGGAGCTGTTTTTT.

The rearrangement joins TRBV10-3 to TRBJ2-7; the match to TRBD1 covers 8 bases. Germline V gene data show CDR1 as ENHRY and CDR2 as SYGVKD. The CDR3 extends over 15 amino acids. Unmatched junction bases numbered 12, after V lost 8 bases and J lost 3 bases. The CDR3 spells CAIDKTGTGLYEQYF. In DNA, the CDR3 is TGTGCCATCGATAAAACCGGGACAGGACTCTACGAGCAGTACTTC.

The V and J genes are TRBV6-2 or TRBV6-3 and TRBJ2-7, with 11 positions matching TRBD2. V lost 6 bases, J lost 2 bases, and 6 bases stayed unmatched. The CDR3 extends over 15 amino acids. The germline V gene has CDR1 MNHEY and CDR2 SVGEGT. The CDR3 DNA is TGTGCCAGCAGCGCGACTAGCGGGACACCCTACGAGCAGTACTTC. This codes for CASSATSGTPYEQYF.

Many counts were recorded for this clonotype. The J gene is TRBJ2-1, the V gene TRBV6-1; TRBD1 matches at 8 bases. The V and J ends lost 8 bases and 9 bases, in that order; junction bases with no gene match: 9. CDR3 size: 13 residues. Germline assignment: CDR1 MNHNS and CDR2 SASEGT. The CDR3, as DNA: TGTGCCAGCTCCCTCAGGGGGCTCGGTGAGCAGTTCTTC. It translates to CASSLRGLGEQFF.

On this clonotype: This sequence may be a read error, since a much larger clone differs from it by one base. The gene calls are TRBV27 and TRBJ2-6; a weak D match, TRBD2 (7 bases). CDR3 length equals 18 residues. Germline loops: CDR1 MNHEY, CDR2 SMNVEV (reference sequence). CDR3 coding DNA: TGTGCCAGCAGTTTATTGGGGGGGCGCCGGTCTGAGGCCAACGTCCTGACTTTC. Protein sequence: CASSLLGGRRSEANVLTF.

This clonotype was seen many times. The V call is TRBV20-1, the J call TRBJ1-2; D is undetermined. Germline V CDR1 and CDR2: DFQATT, SNEGSKA (reference sequence). The ends were cut back, 0 bases at V and 4 bases at J, with 12 bases in the middle. This CDR3 spans 14 amino acids. The CDR3 is CSARDTYSFYGYTF. CDR3 coding DNA: TGCAGTGCTAGAGACACATATTCCTTCTATGGCTACACCTTC.

This clonotype was counted ten times or more. The rearrangement links TRBV7-9 to TRBJ2-7; 9 bases line up with TRBD2. CDR3 size: 15 residues. CDR1 is SEHNR and CDR2 is FQNEAQ in the germline V gene (reference sequence). V lost 1 base to trimming and J lost 3 bases; unmatched junction nucleotides: 4. For the CDR3, the DNA is TGTGCCAGCAGCTTAGGTCTAGCGGGGAACTACGAGCAGTACTTC. Translating gives CASSLGLAGNYEQYF.

This clonotype was counted many times. The J gene is TRBJ1-6, the V gene TRBV7-2, with D unclear. This CDR3 has 13 residues. The V gene's germline CDR1 is SGHTA and CDR2 FQGNSA. Trimming removed 1 base from V and 7 bases from J, with 5 bases in between. The CDR3 region has the DNA TGTGCCAGCAGCTTAGACACGAATTCACCCCTCCACTTT. Its translation: CASSLDTNSPLHF.

This clonotype was found many times. CDR3 protein: CASRHGTVQETQYF. The CDR3 DNA reads TGTGCCAGCAGACATGGGACAGTACAAGAGACCCAGTACTTC. The chain has TRBV28 and TRBJ2-5, with 7 bases aligning to TRBD1. The CDR3 is 14 residues long. V was clipped by 6 bases and J by 2 bases; unmatched bases: 6. The germline CDR1 and CDR2 sequences are MDHEN and SYDVKM.

This clonotype was recorded at least ten times. This chain links TRBV28 with TRBJ2-7; TRBD1 matches 7 bases. V was clipped by 4 bases and J by 6 bases; unmatched bases: 18. CDR1 is MDHEN, CDR2 SYDVKM, per germline. The CDR3 has 17 residues. The CDR3: CASSSFPGGSGQGEQYF. In DNA, the CDR3 is TGTGCCAGCAGTTCCTTTCCAGGGGGAAGTGGTCAAGGCGAGCAGTACTTC.

The sample holds many counts of this clonotype. This sequence joins TRBV5-1 and TRBJ2-7; D is unresolved. The length of the CDR3 is 14 residues. Germline loops: CDR1 SGHRS, CDR2 YFSETQ. Trimming pared 0 bases from V and 3 bases from J, leaving 10 bases between. CDR3 sequence reads: CASSLGAVGYEQYF. The CDR3 DNA sequence: TGCGCCAGCAGCTTGGGGGCCGTAGGCTACGAGCAGTACTTC.

This clonotype was found many times. V is TRBV6-6 and J is TRBJ2-1; either TRBD1 or TRBD2 may fit D (7 bases each). Germline V gene data show CDR1 as MNHNY and CDR2 as SVGAGI (reference sequence). CDR3 length: 13 amino acids. V was clipped by 2 bases and J by 8 bases, with 10 bases between them. The CDR3 DNA is TGTGCCAGCAGTTACGCAGGGGGGGATGAGCAGTTCTTC. It specifies CASSYAGGDEQFF.

There are many counts of this clonotype. The chain links TRBV12-3 or TRBV12-4 to TRBJ2-5; D ambiguous. The V and J ends lost 6 bases and 2 bases respectively, with 10 bases between them. The length of the CDR3 is 13 residues. CDR3 coding DNA: TGTGCCAGCAGCCCTACATTACAAGAGACCCAGTACTTC. It yields the protein CASSPTLQETQYF.

This clonotype was observed a few times. The J gene is TRBJ2-2, the V gene TRBV29-1; 7 nucleotides match TRBD2. CDR3 length: 16 amino acids. J gave up 2 bases and V 4 bases, and 10 bases lay outside the gene matches. Germline V gene lookup returns CDR1 SQVTM and CDR2 ANQGSEA. The CDR3 is CSVVGMSGVNTGELFF. The CDR3 coding sequence is TGCAGCGTTGTCGGCATGAGCGGGGTCAACACCGGGGAGCTGTTTTTT.

This clonotype was observed many times. V gene TRBV6-5 combines with J gene TRBJ1-5; D is undetermined. CDR3 length: 14 residues. The V and J ends lost 2 bases and 1 base respectively, with 6 bases between them. From germline, CDR1 is MNHEY and CDR2 SVGAGI. The CDR3 DNA is TGTGCCAGCAGTTACCCCGGAAGCAATCAGCCCCAGCATTTT. Amino acids: CASSYPGSNQPQHF.

This clonotype has at least ten counts. The chain carries TRBV12-3 or TRBV12-4 and TRBJ2-4; D is uncertain. This CDR3 spans 11 amino acids. V was clipped by 3 bases and J by 9 bases, with 6 bases between them. CDR3 nucleotide sequence: TGTGCCAGCAGTTTGATTGGCATTCAGTACTTC. The encoded protein is CASSLIGIQYF.

The rearrangement uses TRBV5-4 and TRBJ2-5, with 9 bases matching TRBD1. From germline, CDR1 is SGHNT and CDR2 YYREEE (reference sequence). The CDR3 length is 16 residues. The ends lost 4 bases at V and 3 bases at J; junction bases unmatched: 10. The CDR3 sequence: CASSRTGTGWEETQYF. DNA for the CDR3: TGTGCCAGCAGCAGGACCGGGACAGGGTGGGAAGAGACCCAGTACTTC.

The V call is TRBV13, the J call TRBJ1-6; possibly TRBD1 for D (6 bases). The CDR3 length is 17 residues. CDR1 and CDR2 from the germline V gene are PRHDT and FYEKMQ (reference sequence). Trimming took off 5 bases at V and 5 bases at J, with 19 bases between the two ends. The CDR3: CASSQSTGRTNNSPLHF. The DNA of the CDR3 is TGTGCCAGCAGCCAATCGACAGGCCGAACTAATAATTCACCCCTCCACTTT.

The chain is built from TRBV5-4 and TRBJ2-7; TRBD1 aligns across 8 bases. J gave up 5 bases and V 3 bases, and 7 bases lay outside the gene matches. The CDR3 covers 14 residues. The V gene's germline CDR1 is SGHNT and CDR2 YYREEE (reference sequence). The CDR3 nucleotides are TGTGCCAGCAGCTCGGGACAGGAGGTCGACGAGCAGTACTTC. It yields the protein CASSSGQEVDEQYF.